This T cell receptor beta chain was retrieved from a study of cytomegalovirus exposure and HLA in healthy donors. Findings and limits, study-wide: Accurate predictions that matched the HLA-A and HLA-B alleles of most subjects were reportedly made from TCR beta sequences. Sequence variants that were highly shared formed a cluster that was likely a sequencing artifact. In vitro data verified three CMV-associated chains as specific for CMV antigens.

CDR1 SGHRS and CDR2 YFSETQ come from the germline V gene. Trimming shortened V by 0 bases and J by 1 base, and 7 bases separated the two germline ends. This CDR3 spans 15 amino acids. The PCR employed 60 Vbeta primers together with 13 Jbeta primers. Only in-frame clones appear in the TCRdb table, and some are missing; sequencing was by immunoSEQ multiplex PCR. The sample totals about 210,000 clones; its top ten clones hold approximately 0.98%. On this clone: The target antigen is unknown.

The clonotype comes from a woman between 25 and 40 years old in good health and CMV-seropositive. The sample comprised PBMCs. The chain uses TRBV5-1 and TRBJ2-2; TRBD1 is a possible D gene (6 bases). CDR3 nucleotide sequence: TGCGCCAGCAGCTTGGCCAGGGGGAACACCGGGGAGCTGTTTTTT. Protein sequence: CASSLARGNTGELFF.